The 30 T cell receptor beta chains listed next were all sequenced from one sample in a study of control samples from healthy donors and cancer patients. TCRdb's copy holds only in-frame clones and misses some; the assay was immunoSEQ multiplex PCR. Found here are about 130,000 clones, roughly 87% of them singletons; the top ten hold around 1.8%. The sample taken for sequencing was blood. The receptor set was obtained from a man aged 18 to 30 in good health.

The rearrangement links TRBV4-1 to TRBJ1-1, with 8 bases that match TRBD1. Germline CDR1 reads MGHRA; CDR2 reads YSYEKL. This CDR3 contains 16 residues. The V segment lost 2 bases and the J segment 1 base; nucleotides outside the gene matches: 6. In DNA form, the CDR3 reads TGCGCCAGCAGCCAACCCACCGGGACAGGGAACACTGAAGCTTTCTTT. Translating gives CASSQPTGTGNTEAFF.

This clone was seen just once. This CDR3 reads CASSPRLAREQFF. The CDR3 DNA is TGTGCCAGCAGCCCGAGACTAGCGCGCGAGCAGTTCTTC. This chain uses TRBV7-2 with TRBJ2-1, with 8 bases identical to TRBD2. There are 13 residues in the CDR3. Germline V gene sequence: CDR1 SGHTA, CDR2 FQGNSA. The V and J ends lost 5 bases and 10 bases, in that order; junction bases with no gene match: 7.

The V and J genes are TRBV7-8 and TRBJ2-3, with D perhaps TRBD1 (6 bases). Trimming cost V 5 bases and J 2 bases, with 17 bases left between them. The CDR3 contains 16 residues. The germline gives CDR1 SGHVS, CDR2 FQNEAQ. CDR3 bases: TGTGCCAGCAGCCTTAACAGGGTGGCGACCACAGATACGCAGTATTTT. Translating gives CASSLNRVATTDTQYF.

In nucleotides, the CDR3 is TGTGCCAGCAGCCAAACGGCGGGAGGGCCGGGTTACAATGAGCAGTTCTTC. Translation: CASSQTAGGPGYNEQFF. The rearrangement joins TRBV9 to TRBJ2-1; 9 bases align to TRBD2. This CDR3 has 17 amino acids. Germline CDR1 SGDLS, CDR2 YYNGEE. J was trimmed by 4 bases and V by 4 bases; bases with no gene match: 12.

The genes are TRBV7-2 and TRBJ2-1; 8 positions agree with TRBD2. Germline V CDR1 and CDR2: SGHTA, FQGNSA. The length of the CDR3 is 16 residues. V lost 2 bases to trimming and J lost 5 bases; unmatched junction nucleotides: 8. In DNA form, the CDR3 reads TGTGCCAGCAGCTTATTAATGATAGCGGGAAACAATGAGCAGTTCTTC. The encoded protein is CASSLLMIAGNNEQFF.

The V call is TRBV5-5, the J call TRBJ1-5, with 9 bases identical to TRBD1. The CDR3 is made up of 16 amino acids. The junction had 10 bases not matched to a gene; V was cut back by 4 bases and J by 5 bases. Germline V gives CDR1 SGHKS, CDR2 YYEKEE (reference sequence). CDR3 coding DNA: TGTGCCAGCAGCAGAAACCGGGACAGGGCACATCAGCCCCAGCATTTT. It encodes CASSRNRDRAHQPQHF.

On this clone: Other DNA sequences from this sample encode an identical CDR3 as well. The chain combines TRBV3-1 (or the pseudogene TRBV3-2) with TRBJ2-2; D might be TRBD2 (6 bases). Germline V gene lookup returns CDR1 LGHDT and CDR2 YNNKEL (reference sequence). The CDR3 extends over 14 amino acids. Trimming removed 0 bases at V and 5 bases at J, with 7 bases between. CDR3 DNA sequence: TGTGCCAGCAGCCAAGATCGGGGGACCGGGGAGCTGTTTTTT. Its protein is CASSQDRGTGELFF.

V usage is TRBV7-8 and J usage is TRBJ2-5, with D perhaps being TRBD1 or TRBD2 (5 bases each). Germline CDR1 SGHVS, CDR2 FQNEAQ. Deletions cut 6 bases from V and 1 base from J, with 12 bases between. The CDR3 contains 14 residues. CDR3 sequence (DNA): TGTGCCAGCAGACTAGTAGGGGCCCAAGAGACCCAGTACTTC. This translates into CASRLVGAQETQYF.

The chain uses TRBV7-2 and TRBJ1-2, with TRBD1 matching 8 bases. This CDR3 region has 15 residues. Trimming removed 1 base from V and 8 bases from J; junction bases left unmatched: 9. Germline V gives CDR1 SGHTA, CDR2 FQGNSA. In DNA, the CDR3 is TGTGCCAGCAGCTTAGAGGGCCAGGGGGCAGGAGGCTACACCTTC. Amino acids: CASSLEGQGAGGYTF.

The V call is TRBV27, the J call TRBJ1-6; 8 nucleotides line up with TRBD1. This CDR3 contains 14 residues. Germline CDR1 and CDR2: MNHEY and SMNVEV (reference sequence). Unmatched junction bases numbered 5, after V lost 4 bases and J lost 9 bases. CDR3 region: CASSSGQEFSPLHF. The CDR3 DNA follows: TGTGCCAGCAGTTCGGGACAGGAATTTTCACCCCTCCACTTT.

This clone appeared many times. Other nucleotide sequences from this sample produce the same CDR3. The chain links TRBV2 to TRBJ2-2, with D maybe TRBD2 (5 bases). The germline gives CDR1 SNHLY, CDR2 FYNNEI. The CDR3 is 14 residues long. With 4 bases removed from V and 6 bases from J, the gap between germline ends came to 12 bases. The CDR3, as DNA: TGTGCCAGCAGTGTTGAGGGTTGGTCCGGGGAGCTGTTTTTT. Its protein is CASSVEGWSGELFF.

This clone appeared a single time. This chain links TRBV7-6 with TRBJ2-1; 11 positions match TRBD2. The J segment lost 6 bases and the V segment lost 6 bases, leaving 22 bases of the junction unmatched. The CDR3 spans 20 residues. The germline CDR1 and CDR2 sequences are SGHVS and FNYEAQ. The CDR3 region is CASRRWTGPIAGGLINEQFF. CDR3 DNA: TGTGCCAGCAGGCGTTGGACAGGGCCCATAGCGGGAGGGTTGATCAATGAGCAGTTCTTC.

The chain combines TRBV4-3 with TRBJ2-3; 13 nucleotides align to TRBD2. CDR3 length equals 16 residues. The V gene's germline CDR1 is LGHNA and CDR2 YSLEER. Unmatched junction bases numbered 6, after V lost 4 bases and J lost 5 bases. CDR3 sequence: CASSLSGLAGRDTQYF. In nucleotides, the CDR3 is TGCGCCAGCAGCCTATCGGGACTAGCGGGACGAGATACGCAGTATTTT.

The rearrangement joins TRBV2 to TRBJ1-6; 7 nucleotides align to TRBD1. Germline V gives CDR1 SNHLY, CDR2 FYNNEI. Trimming cost V 6 bases and J 7 bases; bases outside gene matches: 9. This CDR3 is built from 15 residues. The CDR3 coding sequence is TGTGCCAGCAGGACGACTGACAGGGACAATTCACCCCTCCACTTT. Translation gives CASRTTDRDNSPLHF.

V gene TRBV10-3 combines with J gene TRBJ2-2; perhaps TRBD1 as D (6 bases). Germline values: CDR1 ENHRY, CDR2 SYGVKD. The CDR3 is 15 amino acids. Trimming removed 4 bases at V and 7 bases at J, with 16 bases between. The CDR3 region has the DNA TGTGCCATCAGTGGAGCCAGGGGAACAAGCGGGGAGCTGTTTTTT. Translated: CAISGARGTSGELFF.

This chain links TRBV5-6 with TRBJ1-2; 9 nucleotides line up with TRBD1. Trimming cost V 2 bases and J 10 bases; bases outside gene matches: 12. This CDR3 contains 15 residues. Germline CDR1 reads SGHDT; CDR2 reads YYEEEE. The CDR3 DNA reads as TGTGCCAGCAGCTTCGCTCATCGTACAGGGGGCGTCTACACCTTC. It is translated as CASSFAHRTGGVYTF.

In its sample, this clone was seen a few times. The chain links TRBV7-6 to TRBJ2-3; D unclear. Germline V gene sequence: CDR1 SGHVS, CDR2 FNYEAQ. V gave up 2 bases and J gave up 0 bases, with 6 bases separating them. The CDR3 extends over 14 amino acids. CDR3 amino acids: CASSLSTSTDTQYF. In DNA form, the CDR3 reads TGTGCCAGCAGCTTATCTACTAGCACAGATACGCAGTATTTT.

The chain recombines TRBV27 with TRBJ2-7; D may correspond to TRBD1 or TRBD2 (5 bases each). The germline V gene has CDR1 MNHEY and CDR2 SMNVEV (reference sequence). Trimming took 6 bases from V and 8 from J, leaving 17 bases between them. The CDR3 sequence is 13 residues long. The DNA of the CDR3 is TGTGCCAGCAGGACGAGAGGGGAAATCAAGCAGTACTTC. The encoded protein is CASRTRGEIKQYF.

The V and J genes are TRBV11-2 and TRBJ2-5; TRBD2 aligns across 16 bases. The CDR3 is made up of 17 amino acids. Per the germline V gene, CDR1 is SGHAT and CDR2 is FQNNGV. With 6 bases clipped from V and 5 bases from J, the junction kept 9 bases outside the gene matches. This chain's CDR3 is CASRQGLAGGPRETQYF. CDR3 nucleotide sequence: TGTGCCAGCAGGCAGGGACTAGCGGGAGGGCCACGGGAGACCCAGTACTTC.

CDR3 in DNA: TGTGCCAGCACGGGCATACAGAACTATGGCTACACCTTC. It codes for CASTGIQNYGYTF. This chain connects TRBV27 to TRBJ1-2; D call uncertain. Trimming took off 7 bases at V and 2 bases at J, with 11 bases between the two ends. This CDR3 region has 13 residues. From germline, CDR1 is MNHEY and CDR2 SMNVEV (reference sequence).

This chain links TRBV10-2 with TRBJ1-1; D is unresolved. The germline V and J ends were trimmed by 6 bases and 4 bases, with 12 bases remaining between them. Germline CDR1 reads WSHSY; CDR2 reads SAAADI. The CDR3 contains 13 residues. The CDR3 is CASRTEGFTEAFF. CDR3 nucleotides: TGCGCCAGCAGAACGGAGGGATTCACTGAAGCTTTCTTT.

This chain joins TRBV14 and TRBJ2-1, with 7 bases lining up with TRBD1. V dropped 5 bases and J dropped 4; count of bases not matched to a gene: 5. In germline, CDR1 is SGHDN, CDR2 FVKESK. This CDR3 is built from 14 residues. The DNA for the CDR3 is TGTGCCAGCAGCTCGCGACAGGGTTACAATGAGCAGTTCTTC. Its translation: CASSSRQGYNEQFF.

This chain links TRBV5-1 with TRBJ2-7, with 7 bases that match TRBD1. After removal of 4 bases from V and 7 bases from J, the junction contained 8 bases not matched to a gene. The CDR3 spans 13 residues. Looked up from germline, CDR1 is SGHRS and CDR2 is YFSETQ. This CDR3 reads CASSEGQPGEQYF. As DNA, the CDR3 is TGCGCCAGCAGCGAGGGACAGCCGGGGGAGCAGTACTTC. Drawing the rest from reference TRBV5-1 and TRBJ2-7, the complete variable domain is KAGVTQTPRYLIKTRGQQVTLSCSPISGHRSVSWYQQTPGQGLQFLFEYFSETQRNKGNFPGRFSGRQFSNSRSEMNVSTLELGDSALYLCASSEGQPGEQYFGPGTRLTVT.

This sequence joins TRBV19 and TRBJ1-2; TRBD1 is a possible D gene (6 bases). Germline V gene data show CDR1 as LNHDA and CDR2 as SQIVND (reference sequence). The length of the CDR3 is 14 residues. With 3 bases removed from V and 4 bases from J, the gap between germline ends came to 12 bases. The chain's CDR3 is CASSIGAGVYGYTF. The DNA of the CDR3 is TGTGCCAGTAGTATCGGGGCAGGGGTCTATGGCTACACCTTC.

The rearrangement uses TRBV10-3 and TRBJ2-7; 7 bases fit TRBD1. With V trimmed by 3 bases and J by 1 base, 9 bases remained unmatched. This CDR3 contains 16 residues. Germline V CDR1 and CDR2: ENHRY, SYGVKD. Here the CDR3 reads CAISDYDRVSSYEQYF. CDR3 bases: TGTGCCATCAGTGACTACGACAGGGTTTCGTCCTACGAGCAGTACTTC.

This sequence joins TRBV14 and TRBJ2-5; TRBD1 aligns across 8 bases. The length of the CDR3 is 15 residues. The V and J ends lost 4 bases and 5 bases, in that order; junction bases with no gene match: 9. From germline, CDR1 is SGHDN and CDR2 FVKESK. The CDR3 bases are TGTGCCAGCAGCCGTCAGGGGGCCCGGGAGGAGACCCAGTACTTC. It is translated as CASSRQGAREETQYF.

The chain is built from TRBV6-9 and TRBJ1-2, with 7 bases aligning to TRBD1. Germline V lookup: CDR1 MNHGY, CDR2 SVAAGI. V shed 3 bases, J shed 2 bases, and the junction held 3 bases outside the gene matches. The CDR3 extends over 14 amino acids. The CDR3 reads CASSYEQGNYGYTF. The CDR3 DNA is TGTGCCAGCAGTTACGAACAGGGGAACTATGGCTACACCTTC.

V usage is TRBV20-1 and J usage is TRBJ2-2; D ambiguous. Germline CDR1 DFQATT, CDR2 SNEGSKA (reference sequence). CDR3 length: 11 residues. The V and J ends lost 3 bases and 9 bases respectively, with 8 bases between them. The chain's CDR3 is CSARALRELFF. Here the CDR3 DNA reads TGCAGTGCTAGGGCCCTTCGGGAGCTGTTTTTT.

The rearrangement links TRBV11-2 to TRBJ2-3; D is ambiguous. The CDR3 loop spans 18 amino acids. V was pared by 5 bases and J by 0 bases, with 21 bases between. CDR1 and CDR2 from the germline V gene are SGHAT and FQNNGV. As DNA, the CDR3 is TGTGCCAGCAGCCCACCCCGGCGAAAGACCCTAAGCACAGATACGCAGTATTTT. Translating gives CASSPPRRKTLSTDTQYF.

The chain combines TRBV15 with TRBJ1-5, with unresolved D. CDR1 and CDR2 (germline): LNHNV, YYDKDF (reference sequence). V was trimmed by 3 bases and J by 5 bases, leaving 14 bases between them. The CDR3 totals 15 residues. CDR3 DNA sequence: TGTGCCACCAGCAGCGGGATAAATCCTCATCAGCCCCAGCATTTT. Translation: CATSSGINPHQPQHF.